A selection of T cell receptor beta chains follows, all from one sample in a study of beta chain features in type 1 diabetes. TCRdb keeps only in-frame clones here, not all; method: immunoSEQ multiplex PCR. Of 150,000 or so clones listed, 9.2% were seen once; the top ten hold 0.6% to 0.85%. The sample comprised central memory CD4+ T cells from blood. These receptors were collected from a man younger than 35 in good health. The CDR3 runs from the conserved cysteine through the conserved F or W. D genes are given only for firm matches. Rows give clone size only sometimes, using once, few, many, or a class for an expanded clone.

d_call: .; j_call: TRBJ1-1; v_call: TRBV9; clone_size: few; cdr3_aa: CASSVGTAGAGTEAFF; cdr3_nt: TGTGCCAGCAGCGTAGGAACCGCGGGCGCGGGAACTGAAGCTTTCTTT
d_call: TRBD1; j_call: TRBJ1-2; v_call: TRBV6-5; clone_size: .; cdr3_aa: CASSFSGTGGGKGYTF; cdr3_nt: TGTGCCAGCAGTTTTTCCGGGACAGGGGGCGGGAAAGGCTACACCTTC
d_call: TRBD1; j_call: TRBJ2-1; v_call: TRBV7-3; clone_size: many; cdr3_aa: CASSLGDRGMFF; cdr3_nt: TGTGCCAGCAGCCTAGGGGACAGGGGGATGTTCTTC
d_call: TRBD2; j_call: TRBJ2-1; v_call: TRBV4-1; clone_size: many; cdr3_aa: CASSPLLLAGGPNEQFF; cdr3_nt: TGCGCCAGCAGCCCCCTCCTCCTAGCGGGGGGCCCCAATGAGCAGTTCTTC
d_call: .; j_call: TRBJ1-2; v_call: TRBV2; clone_size: .; cdr3_aa: CASSELGTVYGYTF; cdr3_nt: TGTGCCAGCAGTGAACTTGGCACAGTCTATGGCTACACCTTC
d_call: .; j_call: TRBJ2-3; v_call: TRBV4-3; clone_size: few; cdr3_aa: CASSQDAITGHTQYF; cdr3_nt: TGCGCCAGCAGCCAAGACGCCATTACAGGGCATACGCAGTATTTT
d_call: .; j_call: TRBJ2-7; v_call: TRBV7-8; clone_size: .; cdr3_aa: CASSSRDTNEQYF; cdr3_nt: TGTGCCAGCAGCTCCAGGGACACCAACGAGCAGTACTTC
d_call: TRBD2; j_call: TRBJ2-5; v_call: TRBV9; clone_size: few; cdr3_aa: CASSVGGRGDGMETQYF; cdr3_nt: TGTGCCAGCAGCGTAGGGGGGCGGGGGGACGGGATGGAGACCCAGTACTTC
d_call: TRBD2; j_call: TRBJ2-3; v_call: TRBV4-1; clone_size: few; cdr3_aa: CASSQELAASTDTQYF; cdr3_nt: TGCGCCAGCAGCCAAGAACTAGCGGCAAGCACAGATACGCAGTATTTT
d_call: TRBD1; j_call: TRBJ2-5; v_call: TRBV11-1; clone_size: .; cdr3_aa: CASSGGQGQETQYF; cdr3_nt: TGTGCCAGCAGCGGGGGACAGGGCCAAGAGACCCAGTACTTC
d_call: .; j_call: TRBJ2-3; v_call: TRBV9; clone_size: few; cdr3_aa: CASSPSSITDTQYF; cdr3_nt: TGTGCCAGCAGCCCTTCTTCTATCACAGATACGCAGTATTTT
d_call: .; j_call: TRBJ2-5; v_call: TRBV7-9; clone_size: .; cdr3_aa: CASSLRARGETQYF; cdr3_nt: TGTGCCAGCAGTTTGAGGGCCCGGGGAGAGACCCAGTACTTC
d_call: .; j_call: TRBJ2-5; v_call: TRBV5-4; clone_size: few; cdr3_aa: CASSLPGEETQYF; cdr3_nt: TGTGCCAGCAGCTTGCCCGGGGAGGAGACCCAGTACTTC
d_call: .; j_call: TRBJ1-1; v_call: TRBV10-3; clone_size: .; cdr3_aa: CAISEEAGKNTEAFF; cdr3_nt: TGTGCCATCAGTGAGGAGGCAGGGAAAAACACTGAAGCTTTCTTT
d_call: TRBD2; j_call: TRBJ2-2; v_call: TRBV6-5; clone_size: .; cdr3_aa: CASKSEGLDWELFF; cdr3_nt: TGTGCCAGCAAAAGTGAGGGACTAGACTGGGAGCTGTTTTTT
d_call: TRBD1; j_call: TRBJ2-4; v_call: TRBV7-9; clone_size: few; cdr3_aa: CASSWPGGNVAKNIQYF; cdr3_nt: TGTGCCAGCAGCTGGCCAGGGGGAAACGTAGCCAAAAACATTCAGTACTTC
d_call: .; j_call: TRBJ1-4; v_call: TRBV27; clone_size: few; cdr3_aa: CASSQRGSGEKLFF; cdr3_nt: TGTGCCAGCTCGCAGAGGGGGTCGGGTGAAAAACTGTTTTTT
d_call: TRBD2; j_call: TRBJ2-1; v_call: TRBV6-1; clone_size: few; cdr3_aa: CASTSGGYNEQFF; cdr3_nt: TGTGCCAGCACTAGCGGGGGGTACAATGAGCAGTTCTTC
d_call: TRBD1; j_call: TRBJ2-5; v_call: TRBV7-6; clone_size: .; cdr3_aa: CASSPQTGLGETQYF; cdr3_nt: TGTGCCAGCAGCCCCCAGACAGGGCTCGGGGAGACCCAGTACTTC